This is a list of T cell receptor beta chains from one sample in a study of T cells in Graves' hyperthyroidism and ophthalmopathy. MiXCR, run by TCRdb on the multiplex PCR reads, gives a single entry per CDR3 protein. The sample lists over 700,000 distinct CDR3 sequences, 38% seen once, with roughly 8.3% in the top ten. Specimen: blood. These receptors came from a man aged 18 to 29 with Graves' hyperthyroidism. Each CDR3 is given with its conserved first and last residue. Fields, in order: J gene, clone size, V gene, D gene, CDR3 DNA, CDR3 protein. The D gene is left open where the match is weak. Size values are once, few and many counts, or a class for expanded clones, and some rows have none.

TRBJ2-5 | many | TRBV10-3 | NA | TGTGCCATCATGGAATCGCAGGGTCAAGAGACCCAGTACTTC | CAIMESQGQETQYF
TRBJ2-2 | NA | TRBV7-8 | NA | TGTGCCAGCAGCTTAAAGACCAGGGACACCGGGGAGCTGTTTTTT | CASSLKTRDTGELFF
TRBJ2-2 | NA | TRBV7-9 | TRBD2 | TGCGCCAGCAGCTTGGCCGGGAGGGCTTTAACCGGGGAGCTGTTTTTT | CASSLAGRALTGELFF
TRBJ2-5 | many | TRBV29-1 | NA | TGCAGCGTTGAAGAGGTCCGGCGGGGAGAGACCCAGTACTTC | CSVEEVRRGETQYF
TRBJ1-1 | NA | TRBV29-1 | TRBD1 | TGCAGCGACCTCGGACAGGGCACTGAAGCTTTCTTT | CSDLGQGTEAFF
TRBJ2-7 | few | TRBV15 | TRBD2 | TGTGCCACCAGGAGGACTAGCGCGGACTACGAGCAGTACTTC | CATRRTSADYEQYF
TRBJ1-4 | NA | TRBV7-3 | TRBD1 | TGTGCCAGCAGATGGGACAGGGTCGAACTGTTTTTT | CASRWDRVELFF
TRBJ2-5 | NA | TRBV6-1 | TRBD1 | TGTGCCATCAGTGACGAGACAGGGGAAGAGACCCAGTACTTC | CAISDETGEETQYF
TRBJ1-3 | few | TRBV9 | NA | TGTGCCAGCAGTCGTAGCGAGGCTGGAAACACCATATATTTT | CASSRSEAGNTIYF
TRBJ1-1 | few | TRBV7-9 | NA | TGTGCCAGCAGCTTTCAGGGTAAGGCCACTGAAGCTTTCTTT | CASSFQGKATEAFF
TRBJ2-7 | many | TRBV24-1 | NA | TGTGCCACCAGTGACAAATACGAGCAGTACTTC | CATSDKYEQYF
TRBJ1-6 | many | TRBV20-1 | NA | TGCAGTGCTAAGTCCAACAGGGACAATTCACCCCTCCACTTT | CSAKSNRDNSPLHF
TRBJ1-3 | NA | TRBV7-2 | NA | TGTGCCAGCAGCTCAGAGGGATATGGAAACACCATATATTTT | CASSSEGYGNTIYF
TRBJ2-5 | few | TRBV12-3/TRBV12-4 | NA | TGTGCCAGCAGACGGGACACCCAAGAGACCCAGTACTTC | CASRRDTQETQYF
TRBJ1-3 | NA | TRBV15 | NA | TGTGCCACCAGCAGAGATGGCCAGGACCATCACACCATATATTTT | CATSRDGQDHHTIYF
TRBJ2-2 | NA | TRBV7-6 | TRBD1 | TGTGCCAGCACAGGGGGCCCCGGGGAGCTGTTTTTT | CASTGGPGELFF
TRBJ2-2 | NA | TRBV9 | TRBD2 | TGTGCCAGCAGCGTAGGGGGACTAGCGGACAACACCGGGGAGCTGTTTTTT | CASSVGGLADNTGELFF
TRBJ1-2 | NA | TRBV19 | TRBD1 | TGTGCCAGTAGTCAGGGGGCGAACGGCTACACCTTC | CASSQGANGYTF
TRBJ1-1 | many | TRBV10-2 | NA | TGCGCCAGCAGTGAGTCGTTGGGGGGAACTGAAGCTTTCTTT | CASSESLGGTEAFF
TRBJ1-4 | few | TRBV20-1 | NA | TGCAGTGCTAGCGGACAGACTAATGAAAAACTGTTTTTT | CSASGQTNEKLFF
TRBJ1-1 | few | TRBV5-1 | NA | TGCGCCAGCAGCTTGGGGGGTACAGGGATCAGTGAAGCTTTCTTT | CASSLGGTGISEAFF
TRBJ1-4 | NA | TRBV6-5 | NA | TGTGCCAGCAAGGGAGGGTCGGAAAAACTGTTTTTT | CASKGGSEKLFF
TRBJ1-1 | few | TRBV5-5 | NA | TGTGCCAGCAGCTTGGAGGGACGGACAGTGGACACTGAAGCTTTCTTT | CASSLEGRTVDTEAFF
TRBJ1-5 | NA | TRBV29-1 | NA | TGCAGCGGCCTAGGGGGGGAGTATCAGCCCCAGCATTTT | CSGLGGEYQPQHF
TRBJ1-5 | NA | TRBV12-3/TRBV12-4 | NA | TGTGCCAGCAGTAGGGAACAGGGTCAACAGCCCCAGCATTTT | CASSREQGQQPQHF
TRBJ2-7 | many | TRBV9 | TRBD1 | TGTGCCAGCAGCGCCGGTGGACAGGCCTCCTACGAGCAGTACTTC | CASSAGGQASYEQYF
TRBJ2-7 | NA | TRBV4-1 | TRBD2 | TGCGCCAGCAGCCAGTATAAGGGACTAGCGGGGGAGCTTTACGAGCAGTACTTC | CASSQYKGLAGELYEQYF
TRBJ1-5 | few | TRBV4-1 | NA | TGCGCCAGCAGCCAGACAGAGCGAGGCAATCAGCCCCAGCATTTT | CASSQTERGNQPQHF
TRBJ2-5 | many | TRBV15 | NA | TGTGCCACCAGCGGGACTGGGACCCAGTACTTC | CATSGTGTQYF
TRBJ2-7 | few | TRBV5-1 | NA | TGCGCCAGCAGCTTGGACTCCCAATCAAACTACGAGCAGTACTTC | CASSLDSQSNYEQYF
TRBJ1-2 | NA | TRBV15 | TRBD1 | TGTGCCACCAGCAGGACCGGGACAGGCTATGGCTACACCTTC | CATSRTGTGYGYTF
TRBJ1-4 | NA | TRBV2 | NA | TGTGCCAGCAGTACGACGACGGGACATCCTGATGAAAAACTGTTTTTT | CASSTTTGHPDEKLFF
TRBJ2-7 | NA | TRBV30 | TRBD1 | TGTGCCTGCTCAGGGGGCGGTGAGCAGTACTTC | CACSGGGEQYF
TRBJ2-2 | NA | TRBV5-5 | NA | TGTGCCAGCAGGAACCTGAAGAACACCGGGGAGCTGTTTTTT | CASRNLKNTGELFF
TRBJ2-2 | NA | TRBV19 | TRBD2 | TGTGCCAGTAGTAATTGGGCGGGAGGTGTCGGGGAGCTGTTTTTT | CASSNWAGGVGELFF
TRBJ2-6 | many | TRBV19 | NA | TGTGCCAGTAGTCCCCGCAGCTTGTCTGGGGCCAACGTCCTGACTTTC | CASSPRSLSGANVLTF
TRBJ2-5 | NA | TRBV4-1 | TRBD1 | TGCGCCAGCAGCCAAGTCTACGGGACAGTACAAGAGACCCAGTACTTC | CASSQVYGTVQETQYF
TRBJ2-5 | many | TRBV3-1 | TRBD1 | TGTGCCAGCAGCCAACGACAGGGGCAAGGGACCCAGTACTTC | CASSQRQGQGTQYF
TRBJ1-6 | NA | TRBV19 | NA | TGTGCCAGTAGGGACCAGGGAGCAGGTGATCAGCCCCTCCACTTT | CASRDQGAGDQPLHF
TRBJ1-1 | NA | TRBV5-4 | NA | TGTGCCAGCAGCCAAGTGGAACAGAACACTGAAGCTTTCTTT | CASSQVEQNTEAFF
TRBJ2-3 | NA | TRBV2 | NA | TGTGCCAGCATGGGGCCAGATACGCAGTATTTT | CASMGPDTQYF
TRBJ1-1 | few | TRBV13 | NA | TGTGCCAGCAGCTCCACCATCGGTGGGCGCGGCACTGAAGCTTTCTTT | CASSSTIGGRGTEAFF
TRBJ1-1 | many | TRBV19 | TRBD1 | TGTGCCAGTAGTTTGTGGACAGGGGGTAGAGCTGAAGCTTTCTTT | CASSLWTGGRAEAFF
TRBJ2-7 | NA | TRBV2 | TRBD2 | TGTGCCAGCAGTTTCCGGGCCTCGGGGCGGGAGTCCTACGAGCAGTACTTC | CASSFRASGRESYEQYF
TRBJ1-2 | NA | TRBV25-1 | NA | TGTGCCAGCAGTCCGGTTGGGTGGGGCTACACCTTC | CASSPVGWGYTF
TRBJ2-7 | NA | TRBV10-3 | NA | TGTGCCAGCAGTTCCCCTAGCGACTACGAGCAGTACTTC | CASSSPSDYEQYF
TRBJ2-7 | many | TRBV2 | TRBD2 | TGTGCCAGCAGCGGACTAGCGGGATCCTACGAGCAGTACTTC | CASSGLAGSYEQYF
TRBJ1-1 | NA | TRBV7-9 | NA | TGTGCCACGGGCTTCTCCAGCCTTTACGAAGCTTTCTTT | CATGFSSLYEAFF